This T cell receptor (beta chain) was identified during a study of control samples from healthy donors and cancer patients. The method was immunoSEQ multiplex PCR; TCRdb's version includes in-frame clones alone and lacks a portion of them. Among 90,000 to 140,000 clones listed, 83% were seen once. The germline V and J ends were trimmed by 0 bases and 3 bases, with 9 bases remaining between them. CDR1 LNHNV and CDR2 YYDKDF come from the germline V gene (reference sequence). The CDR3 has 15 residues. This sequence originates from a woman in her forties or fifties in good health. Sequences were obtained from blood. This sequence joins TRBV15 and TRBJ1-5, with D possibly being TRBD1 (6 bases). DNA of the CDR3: TGTGCCACCAGCAGAGATGGGGGGGCCAATCAGCCCCAGCATTTT. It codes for CATSRDGGANQPQHF.